The T cell receptor beta chain described here comes from a study of blood T cell repertoires in COVID-19. Study-wide background: Material from acute and convalescent COVID-19 was sourced from the United States, Italy and Spain.

The study assigned cohorts using participant-reported clinical history. Authors' analysis steps: Amplifying reference gene primers gave estimates of nucleated cell counts. Here immunoSEQ multiplex PCR was the method, and the copy in TCRdb shows in-frame clones only, minus some. V, J and clone size derive from that table, while D and trimming were established from the DNA sequence. The repertoire holds 230,000 or so clones, with approximately 89% as singletons. V shed 5 bases and J 0 bases; nucleotides not matched to a gene: 5. CDR3 length: 17 residues. The germline V gene encodes CDR1 MNHEY and CDR2 SMNVEV (reference sequence).

The clonotype originates from a woman in her forties with acute COVID-19. The chain is built from TRBV27 and TRBJ2-3; 13 nucleotides align to TRBD2. The specimen sequenced was PBMCs or T cells enriched from blood (not recorded which). CDR3 protein: CASSRLAGGVSTDTQYF. The CDR3 DNA is TGTGCCAGCAGTCGACTAGCGGGGGGAGTTAGCACAGATACGCAGTATTTT.